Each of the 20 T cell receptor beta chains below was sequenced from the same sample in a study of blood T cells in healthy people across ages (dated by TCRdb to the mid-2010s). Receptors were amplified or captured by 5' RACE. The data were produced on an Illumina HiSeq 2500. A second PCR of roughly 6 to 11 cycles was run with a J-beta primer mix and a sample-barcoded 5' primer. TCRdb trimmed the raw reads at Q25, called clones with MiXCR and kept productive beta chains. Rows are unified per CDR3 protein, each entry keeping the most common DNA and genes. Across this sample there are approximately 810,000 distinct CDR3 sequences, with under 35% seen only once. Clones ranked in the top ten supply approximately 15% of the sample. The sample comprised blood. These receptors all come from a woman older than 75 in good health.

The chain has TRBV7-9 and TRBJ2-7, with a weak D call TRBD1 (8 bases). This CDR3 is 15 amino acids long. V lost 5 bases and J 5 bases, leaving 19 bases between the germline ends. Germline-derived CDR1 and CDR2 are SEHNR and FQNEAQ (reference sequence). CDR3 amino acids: CASSTRTGREDEQYF. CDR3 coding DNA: TGTGCCAGCAGCACCAGGACAGGGAGGGAAGACGAGCAGTACTTC.

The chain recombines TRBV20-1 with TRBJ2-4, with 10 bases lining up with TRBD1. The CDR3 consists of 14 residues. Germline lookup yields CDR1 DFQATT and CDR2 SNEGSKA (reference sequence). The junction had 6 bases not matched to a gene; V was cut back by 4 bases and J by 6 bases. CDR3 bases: TGCAGTGCTACCGCTGGACAGGGGGGAAACATTCAGTACTTC. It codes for CSATAGQGGNIQYF.

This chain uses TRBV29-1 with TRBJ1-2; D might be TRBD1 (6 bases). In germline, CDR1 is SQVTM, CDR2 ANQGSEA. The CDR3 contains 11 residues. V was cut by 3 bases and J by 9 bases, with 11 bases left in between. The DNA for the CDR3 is TGCAGCGTTGATCTGGGGGCCAGCTACACCTTC. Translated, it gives CSVDLGASYTF. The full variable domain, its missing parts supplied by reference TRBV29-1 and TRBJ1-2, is SAVISQKPSRDICQRGTSLTIQCQVDSQVTMMFWYRQQPGQSLTLIATANQGSEATYESGFVIDKFPISRPNLTFSTLTVSNMSPEDSSIYLCSVDLGASYTFGSGTRLTVV.

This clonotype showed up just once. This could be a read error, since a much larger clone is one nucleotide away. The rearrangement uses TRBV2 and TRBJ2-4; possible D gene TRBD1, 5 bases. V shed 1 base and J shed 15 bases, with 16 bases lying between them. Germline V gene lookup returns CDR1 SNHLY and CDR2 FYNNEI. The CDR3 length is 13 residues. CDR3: CASSEGIGAGWYF. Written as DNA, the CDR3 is TGTGCCAGCAGTGAAGGGATTGGGGCAGGGTGGTACTTC. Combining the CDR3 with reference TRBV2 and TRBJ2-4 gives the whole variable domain EPEVTQTPSHQVTQMGQEVILRCVPISNHLYFYWYRQILGQKVEFLVSFYNNEISEKSEIFDDQFSVERPDGSNFTLKIRSTKLEDSAMYFCASSEGIGAGWYFGAGTRLSVL.

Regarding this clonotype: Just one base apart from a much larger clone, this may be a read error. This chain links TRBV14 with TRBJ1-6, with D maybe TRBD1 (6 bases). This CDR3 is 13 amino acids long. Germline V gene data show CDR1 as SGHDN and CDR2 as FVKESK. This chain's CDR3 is CASSPQGLSPPHF. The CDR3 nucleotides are TGTGCCAGCAGCCCACAGGGCCTTTCACCCCCCCACTTT.

CDR3 residues: CSARGVAEAFF. CDR3 sequence (DNA): TGCAGTGCGCGGGGGGTGGCTGAAGCTTTCTTT. This chain links TRBV20-1 with TRBJ1-1, with D perhaps TRBD1 (5 bases). V was clipped by 6 bases and J by 6 bases, with 11 bases between them. There are 11 residues in the CDR3. Germline CDR1 reads DFQATT; CDR2 reads SNEGSKA (reference sequence).

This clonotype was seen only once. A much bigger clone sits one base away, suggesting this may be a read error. The CDR3 DNA reads TGCGCCAGCAGCCAAGGACAGGATAAAAACATTCCGTACTTC. It encodes CASSQGQDKNIPYF. The gene calls are TRBV4-3 and TRBJ2-7; maybe TRBD1 (6 bases). Germline CDR1 is LGHNA and CDR2 is YSLEER. The CDR3 is 14 residues long. Trimming shortened V by 1 base and J by 12 bases, and 19 bases separated the two germline ends.

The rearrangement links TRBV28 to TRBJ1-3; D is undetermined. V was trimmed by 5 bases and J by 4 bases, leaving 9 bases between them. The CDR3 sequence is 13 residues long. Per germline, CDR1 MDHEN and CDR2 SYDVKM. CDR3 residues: CASSGLTGNTIYF. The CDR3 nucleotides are TGTGCCAGCAGTGGTTTAACCGGAAACACCATATATTTT. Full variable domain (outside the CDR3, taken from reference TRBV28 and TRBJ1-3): DVKVTQSSRYLVKRTGEKVFLECVQDMDHENMFWYRQDPGLGLRLIYFSYDVKMKEKGDIPEGYSVSREKKERFSLILESASTNQTSMYLCASSGLTGNTIYFGEGSWLTVV.

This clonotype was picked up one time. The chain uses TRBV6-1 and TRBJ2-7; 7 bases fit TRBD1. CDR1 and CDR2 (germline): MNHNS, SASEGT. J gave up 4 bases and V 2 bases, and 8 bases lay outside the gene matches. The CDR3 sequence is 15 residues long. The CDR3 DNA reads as TGTGCCAGCAGTGAAAGAAGGACAGGTGGATACGAGCAGTACTTC. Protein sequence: CASSERRTGGYEQYF.

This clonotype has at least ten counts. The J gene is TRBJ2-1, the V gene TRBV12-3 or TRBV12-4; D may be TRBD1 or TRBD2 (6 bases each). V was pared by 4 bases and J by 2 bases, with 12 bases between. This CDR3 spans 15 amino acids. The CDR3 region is CASSWDGGAYNEQFF. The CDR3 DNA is TGTGCCAGCAGTTGGGACGGGGGCGCCTACAATGAGCAGTTCTTC.

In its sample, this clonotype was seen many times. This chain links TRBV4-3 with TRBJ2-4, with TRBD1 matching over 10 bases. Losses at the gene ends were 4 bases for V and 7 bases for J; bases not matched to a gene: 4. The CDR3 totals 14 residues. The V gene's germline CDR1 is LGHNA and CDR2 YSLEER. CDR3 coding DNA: TGCGCCAGCAGCCCCCGGGACAGGGGTAACATTCAGTACTTC. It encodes CASSPRDRGNIQYF.

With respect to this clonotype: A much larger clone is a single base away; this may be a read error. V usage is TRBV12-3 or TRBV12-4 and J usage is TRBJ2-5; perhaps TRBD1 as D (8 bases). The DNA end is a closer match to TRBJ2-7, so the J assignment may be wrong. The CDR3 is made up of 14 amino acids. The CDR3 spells CASTSGTGCYEQYF. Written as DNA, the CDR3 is TGTGCCAGCACCAGCGGGACAGGTTGCTACGAGCAGTACTTC.

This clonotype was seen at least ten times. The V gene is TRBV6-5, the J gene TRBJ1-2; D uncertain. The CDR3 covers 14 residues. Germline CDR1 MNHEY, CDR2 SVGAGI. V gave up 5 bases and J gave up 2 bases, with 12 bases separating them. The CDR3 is CASSETNGNYGYTF. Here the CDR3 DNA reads TGTGCCAGCAGTGAAACTAATGGAAACTATGGCTACACCTTC.

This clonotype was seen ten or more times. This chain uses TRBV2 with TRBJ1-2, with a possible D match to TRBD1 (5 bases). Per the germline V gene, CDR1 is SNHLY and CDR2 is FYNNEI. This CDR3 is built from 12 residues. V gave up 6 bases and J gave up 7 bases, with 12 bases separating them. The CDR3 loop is CASSDSPRGYTF. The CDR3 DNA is TGTGCCAGCAGCGACAGCCCTCGTGGCTACACCTTC.

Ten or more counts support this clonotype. CDR3 loop: CASTPREGAGSYGYTF. The CDR3 bases are TGTGCCAGCACTCCGAGAGAAGGCGCGGGGAGTTATGGCTACACCTTC. The chain carries TRBV7-2 and TRBJ1-2, with D unclear. Germline V gene sequence: CDR1 SGHTA, CDR2 FQGNSA. The CDR3 extends over 16 amino acids. The ends were cut back, 7 bases at V and 5 bases at J, with 23 bases in the middle. Full variable domain (remainder filled in from reference TRBV7-2 and TRBJ1-2): GAGVSQSPSNKVTEKGKDVELRCDPISGHTALYWYRQSLGQGLEFLIYFQGNSAPDKSGLPSDRFSAERTGGSVSTLTIQRTQQEDSAVYLCASTPREGAGSYGYTFGSGTRLTVV.

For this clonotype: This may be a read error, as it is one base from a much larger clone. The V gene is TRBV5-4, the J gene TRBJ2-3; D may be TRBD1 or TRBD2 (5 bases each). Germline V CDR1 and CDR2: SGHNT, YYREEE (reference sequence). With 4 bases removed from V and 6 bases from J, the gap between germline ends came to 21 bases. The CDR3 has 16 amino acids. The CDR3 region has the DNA TGTGCCAGCAGCACCACCTCCGGGACGGGCCGCGATACGCAGTATTTT. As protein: CASSTTSGTGRDTQYF.

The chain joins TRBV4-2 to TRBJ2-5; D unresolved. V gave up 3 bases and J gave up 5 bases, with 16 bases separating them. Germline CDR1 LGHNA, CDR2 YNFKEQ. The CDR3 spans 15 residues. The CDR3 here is CASSQGTREKETQYF. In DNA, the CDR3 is TGTGCCAGCAGCCAGGGTACGAGAGAAAAGGAGACCCAGTACTTC.

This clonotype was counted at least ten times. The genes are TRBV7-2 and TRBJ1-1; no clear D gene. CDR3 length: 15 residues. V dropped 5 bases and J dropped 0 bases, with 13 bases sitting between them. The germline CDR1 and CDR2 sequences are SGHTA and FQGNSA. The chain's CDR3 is CASSLEGQLNTEAFF. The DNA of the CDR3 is TGTGCCAGCAGCCTCGAGGGCCAACTGAACACTGAAGCTTTCTTT.

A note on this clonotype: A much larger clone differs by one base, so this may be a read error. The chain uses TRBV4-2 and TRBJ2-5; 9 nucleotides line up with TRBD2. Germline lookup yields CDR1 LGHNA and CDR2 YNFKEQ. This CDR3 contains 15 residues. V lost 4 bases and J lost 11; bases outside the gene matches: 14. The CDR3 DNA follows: TGTGCCAGCAGCCGCAGACTAGCGGCTACGGATGAGCAGTACTTC. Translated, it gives CASSRRLAATDEQYF.

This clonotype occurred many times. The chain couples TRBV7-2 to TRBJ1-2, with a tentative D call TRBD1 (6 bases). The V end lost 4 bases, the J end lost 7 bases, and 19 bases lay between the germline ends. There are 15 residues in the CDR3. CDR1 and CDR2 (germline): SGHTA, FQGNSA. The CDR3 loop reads CASSSTAGGLGGYTF. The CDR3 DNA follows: TGTGCCAGCAGCTCGACCGCGGGGGGGCTTGGTGGCTACACCTTC.